The 12 T cell receptor beta chains below all came from one sample that was sequenced in a study of T cells after yellow fever vaccination. TCRdb reanalysed the 5' RACE reads using MiXCR and keeps one entry per CDR3 protein. This sample has a few hundred thousand distinct CDR3 sequences, with roughly 17% found just once. The sequencing used PBMCs, collected less than 6 days after the first yellow fever vaccination. The receptors come from a man younger than 35 who received the YFV17D yellow fever vaccine.

J is TRBJ1-1 and V is TRBV29-1; D gene unclear. In germline, CDR1 is SQVTM, CDR2 ANQGSEA. The CDR3 contains 12 residues. Trimming took 4 bases from V and 3 from J, leaving 9 bases between them. The CDR3 nucleotides read TGCAGCGTTGTGGTAGAGTACACTGAAGCTTTCTTT. Its protein is CSVVVEYTEAFF.

This clonotype appeared a few times. The CDR3 nucleotides read TGTGCCAGCAGTGAACAGGGGGTACAAAATTCACCCCTCCACTTT. Translating it yields CASSEQGVQNSPLHF. This chain joins TRBV6-1 and TRBJ1-6; 7 bases map to TRBD1. Trimming cost V 2 bases and J 7 bases; bases outside gene matches: 5. The CDR3 is 15 amino acids. In germline, CDR1 is MNHNS, CDR2 SASEGT.

V usage is TRBV9 and J usage is TRBJ1-2; no clear D gene. The CDR3 consists of 13 residues. CDR1 SGDLS and CDR2 YYNGEE come from the germline V gene. V was pared by 0 bases and J by 4 bases, with 7 bases between. The chain's CDR3 is CASSVGLSYGYTF. In DNA form, the CDR3 reads TGTGCCAGCAGCGTAGGACTGTCCTATGGCTACACCTTC.

The genes are TRBV7-2 and TRBJ1-1, with TRBD1 as a possible D gene (6 bases). The CDR3 loop spans 12 amino acids. V lost 4 bases to trimming and J lost 8 bases, with 11 bases between them. The germline V gene has CDR1 SGHTA and CDR2 FQGNSA. The CDR3 sequence is CASSYITGEAFF. As DNA, the CDR3 is TGTGCCAGCAGCTACATTACAGGGGAAGCTTTCTTT. Using reference TRBV7-2 and TRBJ1-1 for the parts outside the CDR3, the full variable domain is GAGVSQSPSNKVTEKGKDVELRCDPISGHTALYWYRQSLGQGLEFLIYFQGNSAPDKSGLPSDRFSAERTGGSVSTLTIQRTQQEDSAVYLCASSYITGEAFFGQGTRLTVV.

This clonotype came up many times. This chain connects TRBV7-2 to TRBJ1-1; no reliable D call. The CDR3 spans 14 residues. Germline CDR1 is SGHTA and CDR2 is FQGNSA. V lost 2 bases, J lost 4 bases, and 11 bases lay in between. The CDR3 bases are TGTGCCAGCAGCTTAAGTAGAGGTTTCACTGAAGCTTTCTTT. Protein sequence: CASSLSRGFTEAFF.

This clonotype has just a few counts. The V call is TRBV7-3, the J call TRBJ2-2; the D is unclear. There are 13 residues in the CDR3. From germline, CDR1 is SGHTA and CDR2 FQGTGA. V gave up 8 bases and J gave up 3 bases, with 10 bases separating them. CDR3 amino acids: CASRSADTGELFF. For the CDR3, the DNA is TGTGCCAGCCGGTCAGCAGACACCGGGGAGCTGTTTTTT.

The chain recombines TRBV7-8 with TRBJ2-7, with D perhaps assigned TRBD1 or TRBD2 (7 bases each). Germline CDR1 is SGHVS and CDR2 is FQNEAQ. This CDR3 has 14 residues. The germline V and J ends were trimmed by 5 bases and 3 bases, with 14 bases remaining between them. The CDR3 coding sequence is TGTGCCAGCAGCGGGAGGGACAGACACTACGAGCAGTACTTC. It encodes CASSGRDRHYEQYF.

The V call is TRBV9, the J call TRBJ2-3; 9 bases map to TRBD2. This CDR3 is built from 16 residues. Trimming at V came to 0 bases and at J to 7 bases, leaving 9 bases not matched to a gene. In germline, CDR1 is SGDLS, CDR2 YYNGEE. Here the CDR3 reads CASSVGIIAGDHTQYF. Written as DNA, the CDR3 is TGTGCCAGCAGCGTAGGGATTATAGCGGGGGATCATACGCAGTATTTT.

The CDR3 nucleotides read TGTGCCAGCAGTGAATCGGGGACTAGCGGGTACAATGAGCAGTTCTTC. It codes for CASSESGTSGYNEQFF. The rearrangement joins TRBV25-1 to TRBJ2-1; 12 positions match TRBD2. Germline trimming cut 1 base from V and 4 bases from J; bases unmatched to any gene: 2. Germline V gives CDR1 MGHDK, CDR2 SYGVNS. The CDR3 consists of 16 residues. The full variable domain, its missing parts supplied by reference TRBV25-1 and TRBJ2-1, is EADIYQTPRYLVIGTGKKITLECSQTMGHDKMYWYQQDPGMELHLIHYSYGVNSTEKGDLSSESTVSRIRTEHFPLTLESARPSHTSQYLCASSESGTSGYNEQFFGPGTRLTVL.

V and J are TRBV7-9 and TRBJ1-1, with 7 bases that match TRBD1. This CDR3 has 17 residues. CDR1 and CDR2 from the germline V gene are SEHNR and FQNEAQ (reference sequence). The V and J ends lost 1 base and 1 base, in that order; junction bases with no gene match: 9. In nucleotides, the CDR3 is TGTGCCAGCAGCTTAGTAGGAGGGGGCCCAGGGAACACTGAAGCTTTCTTT. Residues: CASSLVGGGPGNTEAFF. The whole variable domain, remainder taken from reference TRBV7-9 and TRBJ1-1, is DTGVSQNPRHKITKRGQNVTFRCDPISEHNRLYWYRQTLGQGPEFLTYFQNEAQLEKSRLLSDRFSAERPKGSFSTLEIQRTEQGDSAMYLCASSLVGGGPGNTEAFFGQGTRLTVV.

The chain links TRBV27 to TRBJ2-5, with 7 positions matching TRBD1. The CDR3 loop spans 14 amino acids. J was trimmed by 5 bases and V by 10 bases; bases with no gene match: 13. CDR1 is MNHEY and CDR2 is SMNVEV in the germline V gene (reference sequence). CDR3 in DNA: TGTGCCACCGCCCCTATTTTCAGGGGGGAGACCCAGTACTTC. Protein sequence: CATAPIFRGETQYF.

V is TRBV4-1 and J is TRBJ1-6, with D possibly being TRBD1 (5 bases). Germline V CDR1 and CDR2: MGHRA, YSYEKL. V was cut by 5 bases and J by 6 bases, with 11 bases left in between. CDR3 length: 14 residues. The CDR3 loop reads CASSVGPINSPLHF. CDR3 DNA sequence: TGCGCCAGCAGCGTGGGACCTATTAATTCACCCCTCCACTTT.